The 30 T cell receptor beta chains below come from one sample, sequenced in a study of T cell repertoires in cytomegalovirus infection. TCRdb reprocessed the reads with MiXCR, giving one entry per CDR3 protein. The sample comprises around 740,000 distinct CDR3 sequences, roughly 35% of which are singletons, and roughly 2.8% rests with the top ten. The sample was PBMCs. These receptors were collected from a human donor in good health (CMV status not recorded). Some clones in this sample may be carry-over from other donors' samples.

The sample holds a few counts of this clonotype. The rearrangement uses TRBV28 and TRBJ1-4; 11 positions match TRBD1. The CDR3 is made up of 15 amino acids. The trim removed 2 bases at V and 7 bases at J, leaving 3 bases unmatched. Germline CDR1 MDHEN, CDR2 SYDVKM. The DNA for the CDR3 is TGTGCCAGCAGTTTACCGGGACAGGGGGTTGAAAAACTGTTTTTT. Its protein is CASSLPGQGVEKLFF. Full variable domain (missing parts from reference TRBV28 and TRBJ1-4): DVKVTQSSRYLVKRTGEKVFLECVQDMDHENMFWYRQDPGLGLRLIYFSYDVKMKEKGDIPEGYSVSREKKERFSLILESASTNQTSMYLCASSLPGQGVEKLFFGSGTQLSVL.

The chain employs TRBV7-9 and TRBJ2-2, with TRBD2 matching over 13 bases. Germline V gives CDR1 SEHNR, CDR2 FQNEAQ (reference sequence). Trimming removed 5 bases from V and 0 bases from J; junction bases left unmatched: 3. The CDR3 sequence is 17 residues long. The CDR3 here is CASSQGTSGTNTGELFF. The CDR3 nucleotides are TGTGCCAGCAGCCAAGGGACTAGCGGGACGAACACCGGGGAGCTGTTTTTT.

At least ten counts were recorded for this clonotype. V usage is TRBV6-2 or TRBV6-3 and J usage is TRBJ1-2, with a weak D call TRBD1 (5 bases). The V end lost 2 bases, the J end lost 4 bases, and 11 bases lay between the germline ends. CDR3 length equals 14 residues. CDR1 and CDR2 (germline): MNHEY, SVGEGT. The CDR3: CASSYGGGLYGYTF. CDR3 DNA: TGTGCCAGCAGTTACGGCGGGGGACTCTATGGCTACACCTTC.

This clonotype occurred a few times. The CDR3 DNA is TGTGCCAGCAGTTTATCAGGGACAGGGTTCTCCGAGCAGTACTTC. Its translation: CASSLSGTGFSEQYF. The chain joins TRBV27 to TRBJ2-7; 9 bases agree with TRBD1. CDR1 and CDR2 (germline): MNHEY, SMNVEV (reference sequence). Losses at the gene ends were 0 bases for V and 6 bases for J; bases not matched to a gene: 6. This CDR3 is built from 15 residues.

This clonotype was seen a few times. V usage is TRBV6-5 and J usage is TRBJ1-4, with TRBD1 as a possible D gene (5 bases). The germline CDR1 and CDR2 sequences are MNHEY and SVGAGI. CDR3 length equals 17 residues. Deletions cut 4 bases from V and 3 bases from J, with 18 bases between. The CDR3 loop is CASSWLPGRGANEKLFF. DNA for the CDR3: TGTGCCAGCAGTTGGCTACCGGGACGAGGGGCTAATGAAAAACTGTTTTTT.

Ten or more counts support this clonotype. This chain uses TRBV7-2 with TRBJ2-7, with 10 bases lining up with TRBD2. V shed 7 bases, J shed 2 bases, and the junction held 2 bases outside the gene matches. CDR3 length equals 13 residues. Per the germline V gene, CDR1 is SGHTA and CDR2 is FQGNSA. DNA of the CDR3: TGTGCCAGCACGGGGACTAGCGCCTACGAGCAGTACTTC. Residues: CASTGTSAYEQYF. Full variable domain (outside the CDR3, taken from reference TRBV7-2 and TRBJ2-7): GAGVSQSPSNKVTEKGKDVELRCDPISGHTALYWYRQSLGQGLEFLIYFQGNSAPDKSGLPSDRFSAERTGGSVSTLTIQRTQQEDSAVYLCASTGTSAYEQYFGPGTRLTVT.

As concerns this clonotype: One base away lies a much larger clone, so this may be a sequencing read error. V is TRBV7-8 and J is TRBJ1-2, with TRBD1 as a possible D gene (6 bases). Trimming cost V 4 bases and J 9 bases, with 18 bases left between them. Germline V gene lookup returns CDR1 SGHVS and CDR2 FQNEAQ. This CDR3 is built from 14 residues. The CDR3 DNA reads as TGTGCCAGCAGCTCAACAGCCGGACAGTATTGCTACACCTTC. Translation: CASSSTAGQYCYTF.

In its sample, this clonotype was seen many times. Here the CDR3 reads CASSLQAGGPETQYF. DNA of the CDR3: TGTGCCAGCAGCTTGCAAGCGGGAGGGCCAGAGACCCAGTACTTC. The chain combines TRBV7-2 with TRBJ2-5, with 10 positions matching TRBD2. The CDR3 runs to 15 residues. Germline trimming cut 3 bases from V and 4 bases from J; bases unmatched to any gene: 5. Per the germline V gene, CDR1 is SGHTA and CDR2 is FQGNSA.

The chain combines TRBV19 with TRBJ1-1; D is undetermined. Trimming took 11 bases from V and 1 from J, leaving 11 bases between them. In germline, CDR1 is LNHDA, CDR2 SQIVND (reference sequence). The CDR3 runs 12 residues. CDR3 protein: CASTIGNTEAFF. Written as DNA, the CDR3 is TGTGCCTCTACTATCGGGAACACTGAAGCTTTCTTT. Combining the CDR3 with reference TRBV19 and TRBJ1-1 gives the whole variable domain DGGITQSPKYLFRKEGQNVTLSCEQNLNHDAMYWYRQDPGQGLRLIYYSQIVNDFQKGDIAEGYSVSREKKESFPLTVTSAQKNPTAFYLCASTIGNTEAFFGQGTRLTVV.

The chain employs TRBV19 and TRBJ2-5, with TRBD2 matching over 10 bases. V shed 5 bases, J shed 8 bases, and the junction held 14 bases outside the gene matches. CDR1 is LNHDA, CDR2 SQIVND, per germline (reference sequence). The CDR3 length is 16 residues. The CDR3 here is CASSPGVASGGDTQYF. CDR3 sequence (DNA): TGTGCCAGTAGTCCGGGGGTAGCTAGCGGGGGCGATACCCAGTACTTC.

This clonotype was detected only a few times. At one end, the junction sequence differs from germline, possibly due to a read error. V gene TRBV7-7 combines with J gene TRBJ2-5; no definite D call. CDR1 is SSHAT and CDR2 is FNYEAQ in the germline V gene (reference sequence). This CDR3 is 14 amino acids long. For the CDR3, the DNA is TGTGCTAGCAGCTCGATAGCAGCCAGCGAGACCCAGTACTTC. Protein product: CASSSIAASETQYF.

This chain joins TRBV10-3 and TRBJ2-3, with no clear D. Deletions cut 4 bases from V and 7 bases from J, with 6 bases between. CDR1 is ENHRY and CDR2 is SYGVKD in the germline V gene. The CDR3 sequence is 11 residues long. The CDR3 sequence is CAISASHTQYF. The DNA of the CDR3 is TGTGCCATCAGTGCATCGCATACGCAGTATTTT.

This clonotype was counted a few times. The chain joins TRBV28 to TRBJ2-6; perhaps TRBD1 as D (5 bases). CDR3 size: 17 residues. V dropped 5 bases and J dropped 0 bases, with 14 bases sitting between them. Germline loops: CDR1 MDHEN, CDR2 SYDVKM. As DNA, the CDR3 is TGTGCCAGCAGTCCAGGACAACTTAACTCTGGGGCCAACGTCCTGACTTTC. Protein: CASSPGQLNSGANVLTF.

V gene TRBV28 combines with J gene TRBJ2-5; 7 nucleotides align to TRBD1. The CDR3 contains 16 residues. Unmatched junction bases numbered 17, after V lost 8 bases and J lost 5 bases. CDR1 is MDHEN, CDR2 SYDVKM, per germline. The CDR3 loop is CASSLTPGQSTETQYF. The CDR3 DNA is TGTGCCAGCTCTCTTACTCCGGGACAGTCAACGGAGACCCAGTACTTC.

This clonotype was found many times. V and J are TRBV7-2 and TRBJ2-3; 7 bases are shared with TRBD2. CDR1 and CDR2 from the germline V gene are SGHTA and FQGNSA. The V gene end was trimmed by 4 bases and the J gene end by 6 bases; junction bases not matched to a gene: 13. There are 16 residues in the CDR3. CDR3 protein: CASSSYGGGGLDTQYF. In nucleotides, the CDR3 is TGTGCCAGCAGCTCTTACGGCGGGGGTGGATTGGATACGCAGTATTTT.

The chain employs TRBV28 and TRBJ1-3; the D is unclear. The CDR3 extends over 14 amino acids. Germline-derived CDR1 and CDR2 are MDHEN and SYDVKM. The V end was cut by 5 bases, the J end by 10 bases, with 18 bases between. The CDR3 sequence is CASSATRGKATIYF. CDR3 DNA: TGTGCCAGCAGTGCTACCCGCGGGAAGGCGACCATATATTTT.

The chain is built from TRBV20-1 and TRBJ2-7; D is perhaps TRBD2 (5 bases). Deletions cut 5 bases from V and 10 bases from J, with 18 bases between. CDR1 and CDR2 (germline): DFQATT, SNEGSKA (reference sequence). The CDR3 is 12 amino acids. This CDR3 reads CSAHEGTEVQYF. DNA for the CDR3: TGCAGTGCTCACGAGGGAACAGAGGTCCAGTACTTC.

This clonotype was found a few times. The chain combines TRBV7-2 with TRBJ1-6; no clear D gene. This CDR3 has 15 residues. CDR1 and CDR2 (germline): SGHTA, FQGNSA. Trimming took off 3 bases at V and 10 bases at J, with 16 bases between the two ends. The CDR3 DNA reads TGTGCCAGCAGCTTCTGGACGGTCCTGGGATCACCCCTCCACTTT. Translating gives CASSFWTVLGSPLHF.

This clonotype has just a few counts. V gene TRBV7-9 combines with J gene TRBJ2-5, with D perhaps being TRBD1 or TRBD2 (6 bases each). The CDR3 consists of 13 residues. Germline V gene data show CDR1 as SEHNR and CDR2 as FQNEAQ (reference sequence). Trimming cost V 6 bases and J 3 bases, with 11 bases left between them. The CDR3, as DNA: TGTGCCAGCAGTAAGGGGGGTGAAGAGACCCAGTACTTC. It specifies CASSKGGEETQYF.

This sequence joins TRBV5-4 and TRBJ2-1, with unresolved D. Trimming left V 4 bases short and J 4 bases short, with 9 bases between. CDR3 length: 13 residues. CDR1 and CDR2 from the germline V gene are SGHNT and YYREEE (reference sequence). The CDR3 nucleotides read TGTGCCAGCAGCCCCCCCGGTTACAATGAGCAGTTCTTC. Encoded protein: CASSPPGYNEQFF.

Worth noting for this clonotype: A much larger clonotype is one base distant, so this may be a read error. The chain uses TRBV7-2 and TRBJ1-2, with a possible D match to TRBD1 (6 bases). The CDR3 contains 14 residues. The V end was cut by 5 bases, the J end by 6 bases, with 16 bases between. Germline values: CDR1 SGHTA, CDR2 FQGNSA. CDR3 in DNA: TGTACCAGCAGCCCCCAGACAGGCATGAATGGCTACACCTTC. Its translation is CTSSPQTGMNGYTF.

V is TRBV12-5 and J is TRBJ2-5; no clear D gene. Germline assignment: CDR1 LGHNT and CDR2 FRNRAP. V gave up 5 bases and J gave up 4 bases, with 5 bases separating them. The CDR3 covers 11 residues. CDR3 sequence reads: CASGVGETQYF. In DNA, the CDR3 is TGTGCTAGTGGTGTTGGAGAGACCCAGTACTTC.

The chain recombines TRBV7-6 with TRBJ1-2; TRBD1 matches 7 bases. The CDR3 has 14 residues. The junction had 9 bases not matched to a gene; V was cut back by 5 bases and J by 6 bases. CDR1 is SGHVS and CDR2 is FNYEAQ in the germline V gene. In DNA, the CDR3 is TGTGCCAGCAGCCGGGTTACAGGGGTCGATGGCTACACCTTC. This encodes CASSRVTGVDGYTF.

There are a few counts of this clonotype. The DNA for the CDR3 is TGCGCCAGCAGCCGCGGACTAGCGGGTGAGAGTAGGCAGTACTTC. Translating gives CASSRGLAGESRQYF. This chain connects TRBV5-1 to TRBJ2-7; 11 bases fit TRBD2. The CDR3 consists of 15 residues. Germline V gives CDR1 SGHRS, CDR2 YFSETQ. Trimming took 4 bases from V and 9 from J; bases not matched to a gene: 12.

This clonotype was observed a few times. The V call is TRBV7-9, the J call TRBJ1-2, with D tentatively TRBD1 (5 bases). This CDR3 is 15 amino acids long. The germline V gene has CDR1 SEHNR and CDR2 FQNEAQ (reference sequence). Trimming left V 4 bases short and J 3 bases short, with 15 bases between. The CDR3 is CASSSTGGVDYGYTF. In DNA form, the CDR3 reads TGTGCCAGCAGCTCCACAGGCGGCGTGGACTATGGCTACACCTTC.

This clonotype was picked up a small number of times. The chain combines TRBV7-2 with TRBJ1-2; D gene ambiguous. Germline V CDR1 and CDR2: SGHTA, FQGNSA. CDR3 size: 14 residues. The ends were cut back, 3 bases at V and 2 bases at J, with 10 bases in the middle. DNA of the CDR3: TGTGCCAGCAGCTTCTACGCTCGGAACTATGGCTACACCTTC. Its protein is CASSFYARNYGYTF.

The chain couples TRBV28 to TRBJ2-3; perhaps D is TRBD1 or TRBD2 (5 bases each). CDR3 length equals 15 residues. V lost 5 bases to trimming and J lost 4 bases, with 16 bases between them. CDR1 and CDR2 from the germline V gene are MDHEN and SYDVKM. The CDR3 DNA reads TGTGCCAGCAGTGTTTGGGGCAGGGAGTCAGATACGCAGTATTTT. Translation gives CASSVWGRESDTQYF.

V is TRBV7-9 and J is TRBJ1-1, with D perhaps TRBD1 (5 bases). The CDR3 loop spans 14 amino acids. Germline V gene sequence: CDR1 SEHNR, CDR2 FQNEAQ (reference sequence). Trimming removed 5 bases at V and 2 bases at J, with 12 bases between. The CDR3 nucleotides are TGTGCCAGCAGCAAATTCCGGGACAACACTGAAGCTTTCTTT. This codes for CASSKFRDNTEAFF.

The chain carries TRBV29-1 and TRBJ1-1; D remains ambiguous. The CDR3 extends over 11 amino acids. Between the trimmed V and J ends, which lost 7 bases and 8 bases, there was a span of 14 bases. Germline CDR1 SQVTM, CDR2 ANQGSEA. CDR3 sequence (DNA): TGCAGCGCCCGCCGACTGACAGAAGCTTTCTTT. Residues: CSARRLTEAFF.

The chain combines TRBV6-2 or TRBV6-3 with TRBJ2-7, with D uncertain. CDR3 length equals 14 residues. Trimming cost V 0 bases and J 7 bases, with 13 bases left between them. Germline V gene sequence: CDR1 MNHEY, CDR2 SVGEGT. CDR3 sequence: CASSYSSSPREQYF. Written as DNA, the CDR3 is TGTGCCAGCAGTTACTCGAGTAGTCCGCGGGAGCAGTACTTC.